The 8 T cell receptor beta chains reported below all come from one sample, sequenced in a study of blood T cell repertoires in COVID-19. Data came from immunoSEQ multiplex PCR; TCRdb stores just in-frame clones and leaves some out. The sample holds some 50,000 clones, approximately 80% seen once. The material sequenced was peripheral blood. The receptor source for this set is a man between 50 and 59 years old with acute or convalescent COVID-19.

The rearrangement joins TRBV29-1 to TRBJ2-7, with 13 bases aligning to TRBD2. The germline V gene has CDR1 SQVTM and CDR2 ANQGSEA. V shed 5 bases, J shed 4 bases, and the junction held 5 bases outside the gene matches. The CDR3 loop spans 14 amino acids. The CDR3 protein is CSVMGLAGYYEQYF. In DNA form, the CDR3 reads TGCAGCGTTATGGGACTAGCGGGATATTACGAGCAGTACTTC.

About this clone: Germline and junction disagree at one end, which may indicate a read error. This chain connects TRBV4-1 to TRBJ2-7; 13 positions agree with TRBD2. From germline, CDR1 is MGHRA and CDR2 YSYEKL. CDR3 size: 14 residues. This CDR3 reads CASSPYRLAGGMHF. The DNA for the CDR3 is TGCGCCAGCAGCCCTTACCGACTAGCGGGGGGTATGCACTTC.

This clone was seen more than once but under ten times. The CDR3 bases are TGTGCCATCAACCGGGACAGAAATGAAAAACTGTTTTTT. This codes for CAINRDRNEKLFF. The chain uses TRBV10-3 and TRBJ1-4, with 7 bases identical to TRBD1. Germline V gives CDR1 ENHRY, CDR2 SYGVKD. The V segment lost 7 bases and the J segment 5 bases; nucleotides outside the gene matches: 4. CDR3 length: 13 residues.

The genes are TRBV7-9 and TRBJ2-7, with a weak D call TRBD2 (6 bases). The CDR3 runs 14 residues. CDR1 and CDR2 from the germline V gene are SEHNR and FQNEAQ (reference sequence). The V end lost 0 bases, the J end lost 6 bases, and 12 bases lay between the germline ends. The CDR3 nucleotides read TGTGCCAGCAGCTTAGCGGAGGGGTGGGGCGAGCAGTACTTC. This encodes CASSLAEGWGEQYF.

The chain carries TRBV27 and TRBJ1-3; tentative D call: TRBD1 (6 bases). Per germline, CDR1 MNHEY and CDR2 SMNVEV (reference sequence). The CDR3 runs 13 residues. The germline V and J ends were trimmed by 6 bases and 4 bases, with 10 bases remaining between them. CDR3 in DNA: TGTGCCAGCAGCGGGACACTCGGAAACACCATATATTTT. Translating it yields CASSGTLGNTIYF.

The gene calls are TRBV2 and TRBJ2-2; possibly TRBD2 for D (7 bases). The V end was cut by 4 bases, the J end by 3 bases, with 12 bases between. Germline lookup yields CDR1 SNHLY and CDR2 FYNNEI. The CDR3 is 15 amino acids. The DNA of the CDR3 is TGTGCCAGCAGTGTAGGGGGGGCGGACACCGGGGAGCTGTTTTTT. It is translated as CASSVGGADTGELFF.

The J gene is TRBJ1-1, the V gene TRBV1. TRBV1 is assigned pseudogene status. The CDR3 covers 13 residues. CDR3 sequence: CTSSREGRTEAFF. The CDR3 coding sequence is TGCACCAGCAGCCGGGAGGGAAGGACTGAAGCTTTCTTT.

This clone was observed a few times. This rearrangement joins TRBV6-5 to TRBJ1-5, with D maybe TRBD1 (5 bases). This CDR3 is built from 13 residues. V was clipped by 7 bases and J by 7 bases, with 14 bases between them. Germline CDR1 and CDR2: MNHEY and SVGAGI. The CDR3: CASKPGLHQPQHF. In DNA form, the CDR3 reads TGTGCCAGCAAGCCAGGGTTGCACCAGCCCCAGCATTTT.